A selection of T cell receptor beta chains follows, all from one sample in a study of blood T cell repertoires in COVID-19. Libraries were prepared by immunoSEQ multiplex PCR; TCRdb keeps only in-frame clonotypes and omits some of them. The sample has 200,000 to 250,000 clones, almost 90% seen once. The sequenced sample consisted of PBMCs or T cells enriched from blood (not recorded which). The origin of the receptors is a man aged 25 to 40 who had been exposed to COVID-19. The conserved cysteine and the conserved F or W are not part of the CDR3 here.

>TRBJ1-6|12|TRBV11-2
ASSSRGGDSPLH
>TRBJ1-1|12|TRBV30
AWSVPNGQGRAF
>TRBJ2-1|10|TRBV9
ASSVSTGEQF
>TRBJ2-3|11|TRBV5-5
ASSLEGDHTQY
>TRBJ1-1|13|TRBV7-2
ASSVPGTGAPEAF
>TRBJ1-1|12|TRBV30
AWSYRVTDTEAF
>TRBJ2-3|13|TRBV15
ATSREAGVTDTQY
>TRBJ2-3|13|TRBV2
ASRATQGISDTQY
>TRBJ1-1|11|TRBV10-3
AISGQGSTEAF
>TRBJ2-7|11|TRBV6-5
ASSYYGSYEQY
>TRBJ1-3|11|TRBV30
AWMQQAGNTIY
>TRBJ2-5|14|TRBV5-4
ASSPPGSVGQETQY
>TRBJ2-3|13|TRBV19
ASSTGYSSTDTQY
>TRBJ1-1|12|TRBV5-6
ASSRTGSYDEAF
>TRBJ2-7|11|TRBV5-6
ASSYGGGYEQY
>TRBJ2-5|14|TRBV15
ATSRSVTNTQETQY